The following is a TCR beta chain sequence with its context. There are many counts of this clonotype. Its antigen is unknown. Nothing much larger sits one base from this clone, and base qualities are not available. Library preparation used 5' RACE. These reads were obtained on an Illumina HiSeq 2000. Template switching added a universal primer binding site, and the final cDNA carried a unique molecular identifier that allowed TCR cDNA molecules to be counted accurately. Specific primers in the conserved constant-segment region were used to synthesize first-strand cDNA for TCR alpha and beta chains. To control for contamination, each cDNA library was double barcoded with a SMART-Mk sample barcode plus Illumina barcodes. Two successive PCR steps introduced TruSeq adapter sequences along with Illumina sample barcodes. TCR alpha and beta cDNA libraries were sequenced on the Illumina HiSeq platform with custom primers. Concerning the study's data processing: Unique molecular identifiers were extracted from raw reads with MiGEC, and CDR3 positions were determined with MiXCR. For each individual, recombination models were inferred using an EM algorithm with the repgenHMM and IGoR tools. Shared clonotype analysis was performed with the tcR package in R, normalizing sharing by the product of cloneset sizes. To study raw recombination free of thymic and clonal selection effects, out-of-frame nonproductive sequences were analyzed. Clones were called with MiXCR by TCRdb after fastp trimmed the public reads at Q25, and only in-frame beta chains were retained. Merged by CDR3 protein, the rows form single entries marked with the most common genes and DNA. V and J calls and clone size were set by TCRdb, not the authors. This sample is represented by about 890,000 distinct CDR3 sequences; over 9% of them were singletons. The biggest ten clones account for roughly 1.6% of the sample.

The sample is drawn from a study of identical twins listed by TCRdb under 2016. About the study as a whole: The study deep-sequenced TCR alpha and beta repertoires from monozygotic twins, unrelated adults of various ages and cord blood to test whether fetal clonotypes persist. To rule out contamination, the twin experiments were replicated at different times with different library preparation protocols. The study at large found these results: Because the same donors could not be followed over many years, the conclusions relied on cross-sectional statistical analysis. Zero-insertion analyses could be partly confounded by invariant T cells such as MAIT and iNKT, though diverse VJ usage argued against such confounding for most clonotypes. Compared with coincidental sharing between unrelated individuals, out-of-frame TCR alpha sequences shared between twins showed an excess of sequences with low generation probability. Abundant cord blood beta clonotypes carried fewer insertions; young adult naive repertoires showed a weaker similar trend, while memory repertoires showed none. In monozygotic twins, recombination models systematically underestimated out-of-frame TCR alpha sharing, but the models matched the sharing seen between unrelated individuals. A weaker excess of twin sharing was found in beta out-of-frame sequences because the signal-to-noise ratio was lowered by fewer shared sequences.

Every donor in the study was a healthy Caucasian. Three pairs of female monozygotic twins, all aged 18 to 29 years, were included in the twin cohort. Peripheral blood mononuclear cells were used as the source from which RNA for TCR libraries was isolated. V loses 3 bases of germline sequence and J loses 4 bases, and the interval between the two ends is 11 bases. The CDR3 measures 14 amino acids from cysteine to phenylalanine. Just CDR3 DNA is preserved here, 42 bases in frame from base 1. Another study also made use of these data, one on yellow fever vaccine responses in identical twins. The second paper further reports: The authors reported that the T cell response to vaccination in identical twins appeared partly convergent and partly personalized. Focusing on identical twins, the study followed the T cell clones that responded to the vaccine, and did so with precision.

The sample taken for sequencing was PBMCs. This TCR was recovered from a young woman in good health. The rearrangement combines TRBV12-3 or TRBV12-4 with TRBJ2-3; TRBD1 is possibly the D segment (5 matching bases). Here is the DNA: TGTGCCAGCAGTTTCAGACGACAGTCAGATACGCAGTATTTT. Its protein is CASSFRRQSDTQYF.